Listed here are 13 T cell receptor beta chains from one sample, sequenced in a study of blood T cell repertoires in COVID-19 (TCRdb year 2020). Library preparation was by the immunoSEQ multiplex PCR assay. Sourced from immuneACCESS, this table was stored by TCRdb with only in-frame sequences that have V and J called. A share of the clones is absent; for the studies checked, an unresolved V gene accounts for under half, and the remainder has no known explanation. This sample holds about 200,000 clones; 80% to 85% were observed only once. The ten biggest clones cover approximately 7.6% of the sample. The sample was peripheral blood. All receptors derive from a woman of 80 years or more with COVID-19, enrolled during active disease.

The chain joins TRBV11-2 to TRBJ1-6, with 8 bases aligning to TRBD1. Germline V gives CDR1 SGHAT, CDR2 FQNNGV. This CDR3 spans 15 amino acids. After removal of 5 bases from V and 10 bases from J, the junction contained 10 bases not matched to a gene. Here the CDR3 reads CASSPQTGAQSPLHF. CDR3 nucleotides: TGTGCCAGCAGCCCGCAGACAGGGGCTCAATCACCCCTCCACTTT.

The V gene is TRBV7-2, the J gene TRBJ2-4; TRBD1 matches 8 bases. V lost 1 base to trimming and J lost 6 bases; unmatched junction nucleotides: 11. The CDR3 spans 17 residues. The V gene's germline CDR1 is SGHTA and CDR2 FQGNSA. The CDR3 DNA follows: TGTGCCAGCAGCTTAGAGAGCAGGGGGCAGGCGGGAAACATTCAGTACTTC. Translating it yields CASSLESRGQAGNIQYF.

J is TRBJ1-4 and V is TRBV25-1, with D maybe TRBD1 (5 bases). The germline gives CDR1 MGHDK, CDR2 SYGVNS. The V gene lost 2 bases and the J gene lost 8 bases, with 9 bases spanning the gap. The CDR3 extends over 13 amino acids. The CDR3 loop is CASSEGGKEKLFF. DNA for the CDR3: TGTGCCAGCAGTGAAGGGGGGAAGGAAAAACTGTTTTTT. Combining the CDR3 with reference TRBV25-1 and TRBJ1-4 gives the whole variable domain EADIYQTPRYLVIGTGKKITLECSQTMGHDKMYWYQQDPGMELHLIHYSYGVNSTEKGDLSSESTVSRIRTEHFPLTLESARPSHTSQYLCASSEGGKEKLFFGSGTQLSVL.

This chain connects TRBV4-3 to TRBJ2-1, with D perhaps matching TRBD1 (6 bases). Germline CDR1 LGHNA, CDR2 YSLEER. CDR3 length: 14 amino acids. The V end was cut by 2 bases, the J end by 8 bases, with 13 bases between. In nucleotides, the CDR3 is TGCGCCAGCAGCCAAACCGGGACATTGGATGAGCAGTTCTTC. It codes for CASSQTGTLDEQFF.

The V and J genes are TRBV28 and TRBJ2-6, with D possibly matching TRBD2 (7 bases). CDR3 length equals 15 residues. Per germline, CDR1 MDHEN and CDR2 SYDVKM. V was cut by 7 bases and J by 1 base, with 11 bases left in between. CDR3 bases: TGTGCCAGCACTAGGGGGGGGTCTGGGGCCAACGTCCTGACTTTC. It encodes CASTRGGSGANVLTF.

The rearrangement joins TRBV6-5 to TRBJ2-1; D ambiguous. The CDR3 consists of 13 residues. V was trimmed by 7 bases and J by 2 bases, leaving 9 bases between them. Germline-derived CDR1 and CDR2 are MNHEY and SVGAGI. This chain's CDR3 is CASTRGAYNEQFF. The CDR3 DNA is TGTGCCAGCACTCGAGGAGCCTACAATGAGCAGTTCTTC.

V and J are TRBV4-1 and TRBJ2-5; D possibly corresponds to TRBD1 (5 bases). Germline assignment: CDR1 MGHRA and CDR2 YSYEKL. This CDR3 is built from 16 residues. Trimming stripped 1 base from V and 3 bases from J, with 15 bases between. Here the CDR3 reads CASSQVIRTPKETQYF. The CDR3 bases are TGCGCCAGCAGCCAAGTGATTAGGACACCCAAAGAGACCCAGTACTTC.

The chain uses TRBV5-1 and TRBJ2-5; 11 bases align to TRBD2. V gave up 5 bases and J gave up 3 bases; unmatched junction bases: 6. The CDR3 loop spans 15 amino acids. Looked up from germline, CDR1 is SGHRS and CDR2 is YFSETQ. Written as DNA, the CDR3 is TGCGCCAGCAGTGGGACTAGCGGATACAAAGAGACCCAGTACTTC. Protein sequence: CASSGTSGYKETQYF.

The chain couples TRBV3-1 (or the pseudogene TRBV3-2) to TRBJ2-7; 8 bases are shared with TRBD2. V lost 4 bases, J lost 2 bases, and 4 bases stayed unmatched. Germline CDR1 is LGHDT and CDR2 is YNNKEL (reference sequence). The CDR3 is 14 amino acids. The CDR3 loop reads CASSLAGITYEQYF. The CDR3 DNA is TGTGCCAGCAGCCTAGCGGGGATCACCTACGAGCAGTACTTC.

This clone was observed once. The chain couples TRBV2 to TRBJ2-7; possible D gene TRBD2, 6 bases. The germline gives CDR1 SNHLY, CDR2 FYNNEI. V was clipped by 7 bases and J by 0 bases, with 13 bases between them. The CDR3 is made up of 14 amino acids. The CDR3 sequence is CASTERETSYEQYF. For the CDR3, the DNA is TGTGCCAGCACGGAACGGGAGACCTCCTACGAGCAGTACTTC.

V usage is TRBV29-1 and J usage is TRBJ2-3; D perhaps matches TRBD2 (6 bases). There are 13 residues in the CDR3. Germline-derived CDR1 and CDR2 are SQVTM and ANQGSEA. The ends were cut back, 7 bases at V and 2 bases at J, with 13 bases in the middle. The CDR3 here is CSGLGFLTDTQYF. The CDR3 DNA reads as TGCAGCGGACTAGGCTTCCTCACAGATACGCAGTATTTT.

The CDR3 region is CATQTGGSGQPQHF. In nucleotides, the CDR3 is TGTGCCACCCAGACAGGGGGCTCGGGTCAGCCCCAGCATTTT. The chain recombines TRBV10-3 with TRBJ1-5; TRBD1 aligns across 10 bases. Germline loops: CDR1 ENHRY, CDR2 SYGVKD. This CDR3 comprises 14 residues. V dropped 10 bases and J dropped 6; count of bases not matched to a gene: 9.

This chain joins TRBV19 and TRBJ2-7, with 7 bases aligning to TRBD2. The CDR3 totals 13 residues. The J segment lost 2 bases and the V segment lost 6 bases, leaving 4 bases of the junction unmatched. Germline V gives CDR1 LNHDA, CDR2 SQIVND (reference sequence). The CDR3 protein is CASRGSGTYEQYF. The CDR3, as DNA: TGTGCCAGTAGAGGGAGCGGGACCTACGAGCAGTACTTC.